This entry concerns a single TCR beta chain. Its antigen is undetermined. These data originate in a study of T-cell memory formation after mild COVID-19. Study context: TCR clusters largely stayed donor specific.

Germline V gives CDR1 SEHNR, CDR2 FQNEAQ (reference sequence). This CDR3 comprises 14 residues. The V and J ends lost 5 bases and 4 bases respectively, with 12 bases between them. Study-level results: Cross-reactive memory seemingly joined, as some responding clones were found in pre-infection memory. Mainly CM and EM harbored the contracting CD4+ clones; mainly EMRA harbored the CD8+ ones.

TCRdb re-analysed the 5' RACE reads in MiXCR, keeping a single row per CDR3 protein. The sample contains about 390,000 distinct CDR3 sequences, 15% to 20% of which appear only once. The rearrangement links TRBV7-9 to TRBJ1-5; D not certain. The sequencing input was PBMCs or a T cell subset sorted from them (not recorded which). The origin of this receptor is a man in his late teens or twenties who had mild COVID-19 (a few samples of this study predate the infection). Cell type and time point are not known. The CDR3, as DNA: TGTGCCAGCAGCGACTGGAGCAGTAATCAGCCCCAGCATTTT. It is translated as CASSDWSSNQPQHF.